The 16 T cell receptor beta chains below all came from one sample that was sequenced in a study of CD4+ T cells in melanoma. Assay used: immunoSEQ multiplex PCR; TCRdb lists only in-frame clones, some missing. The sample holds some 10,000 clones, around 63% seen once. Sequenced material: cells from a culture (not recorded whether cultured in vitro). The receptor set was obtained from a human donor with melanoma.

The rearrangement links TRBV5-8 to TRBJ2-3, with 7 bases matching TRBD1. J was trimmed by 5 bases and V by 0 bases; bases with no gene match: 6. The CDR3 sequence is 15 residues long. Germline CDR1 SGHTS, CDR2 YDEGEE. For the CDR3, the DNA is TGTGCCAGCAGCTTGGGGGGAACAGGGGTAGATACGCAGTATTTT. Protein product: CASSLGGTGVDTQYF.

The sample holds one count of this clone. The V call is TRBV4-1, the J call TRBJ1-4; D is unresolved. The CDR3 consists of 15 residues. Germline V gene sequence: CDR1 MGHRA, CDR2 YSYEKL. Trimming cost V 1 base and J 3 bases, with 9 bases left between them. CDR3 in DNA: TGCGCCAGCAGCCAAGGGGCAGGTTCTAATGAAAAACTGTTTTTT. It specifies CASSQGAGSNEKLFF.

The rearrangement uses TRBV4-1 and TRBJ2-3; D is perhaps TRBD1 or TRBD2 (5 bases each). CDR1 and CDR2 (germline): MGHRA, YSYEKL. Deletions cut 1 base from V and 2 bases from J, with 13 bases between. This CDR3 is 16 amino acids long. The CDR3 here is CASSQGPGPITDTQYF. The CDR3 DNA reads TGCGCCAGCAGCCAAGGCCCGGGACCGATCACAGATACGCAGTATTTT.

The J gene is TRBJ2-2, the V gene TRBV6-6, with D possibly called TRBD1 or TRBD2 (5 bases each). CDR1 is MNHNY, CDR2 SVGAGI, per germline (reference sequence). The CDR3 loop spans 15 amino acids. Deletions cut 5 bases from V and 6 bases from J, with 16 bases between. CDR3: CASSTGTSYPGELFF. The CDR3 DNA reads as TGTGCCAGCAGTACCGGGACCAGCTACCCCGGGGAGCTGTTTTTT.

This clone showed up just a few times. This chain connects TRBV13 to TRBJ2-2; D unresolved. CDR3 size: 16 residues. V lost 3 bases to trimming and J lost 6 bases, with 17 bases between them. The germline V gene encodes CDR1 PRHDT and CDR2 FYEKMQ (reference sequence). The CDR3 loop is CASSFRARVRAGELFF. For the CDR3, the DNA is TGTGCCAGCAGCTTCCGCGCTCGGGTTAGGGCCGGGGAGCTGTTTTTT.

This chain connects TRBV5-4 to TRBJ1-1; D is perhaps TRBD1 (6 bases). CDR1 is SGHNT, CDR2 YYREEE, per germline (reference sequence). Trimming took 0 bases from V and 2 from J, leaving 8 bases between them. This CDR3 contains 14 residues. CDR3 residues: CASSLGGRNTEAFF. The CDR3 bases are TGTGCCAGCAGCTTGGGGGGGCGAAACACTGAAGCTTTCTTT.

The rearrangement links TRBV5-4 to TRBJ2-1; TRBD2 is a possible D gene (5 bases). Looked up from germline, CDR1 is SGHNT and CDR2 is YYREEE (reference sequence). V was cut by 2 bases and J by 4 bases, with 10 bases left in between. The CDR3 spans 14 residues. For the CDR3, the DNA is TGTGCCAGCAGCTTACGAGAGGGTTACAATGAGCAGTTCTTC. Residues: CASSLREGYNEQFF.

The V call is TRBV14, the J call TRBJ2-5; 12 nucleotides agree with TRBD1. The CDR3 runs to 19 residues. V trimming: 3 bases; J trimming: 6 bases; junction bases outside the gene matches: 17. Germline V gene data show CDR1 as SGHDN and CDR2 as FVKESK. CDR3 sequence (DNA): TGTGCCAGCAGCCAGCGATCGCGGACCGGGACAGGGGGCTTCCAGACCCAGTACTTC. Protein sequence: CASSQRSRTGTGGFQTQYF. Combining the CDR3 with reference TRBV14 and TRBJ2-5 gives the whole variable domain EAGVTQFPSHSVIEKGQTVTLRCDPISGHDNLYWYRRVMGKEIKFLLHFVKESKQDESGMPNNRFLAERTGGTYSTLKVQPAELEDSGVYFCASSQRSRTGTGGFQTQYFGPGTRLLVL.

This rearrangement joins TRBV6-1 to TRBJ2-7, with TRBD2 matching over 8 bases. Losses at the gene ends were 11 bases for V and 6 bases for J; bases not matched to a gene: 15. Germline CDR1 MNHNS, CDR2 SASEGT. This CDR3 has 14 amino acids. This chain's CDR3 is CAGRIGGAGGEQYF. CDR3 DNA sequence: TGTGCCGGGCGAATCGGGGGGGCCGGCGGCGAGCAGTACTTC.

The chain uses TRBV27 and TRBJ1-4; no definite D call. V lost 4 bases, J lost 5 bases, and 14 bases lay in between. CDR1 is MNHEY and CDR2 is SMNVEV in the germline V gene (reference sequence). The CDR3 runs 15 residues. The CDR3 reads CASSSRRVGNEKLFF. The CDR3 DNA is TGTGCCAGCAGTTCCCGACGAGTAGGGAATGAAAAACTGTTTTTT.

In this sample, this clone turned up a few times. The chain couples TRBV19 to TRBJ1-2; D ambiguous. Trimming took off 5 bases at V and 10 bases at J, with 17 bases between the two ends. This CDR3 is built from 13 residues. Looked up from germline, CDR1 is LNHDA and CDR2 is SQIVND (reference sequence). CDR3 amino acids: CASSRESGRIYTF. The CDR3 bases are TGTGCCAGTAGTCGCGAGTCAGGCAGGATCTACACCTTC.

This chain uses TRBV29-1 with TRBJ2-7; the D gene is possibly TRBD2 (5 bases). Trimming took 7 bases from V and 11 from J, leaving 21 bases between them. From germline, CDR1 is SQVTM and CDR2 ANQGSEA. The CDR3 extends over 12 amino acids. The CDR3 loop is CSASSGGGEKYF. The CDR3, as DNA: TGCAGCGCGAGCTCTGGAGGCGGAGAGAAGTACTTC.

J is TRBJ1-2 and V is TRBV7-2, with D perhaps matching TRBD1 (5 bases). The ends were cut back, 3 bases at V and 6 bases at J, with 14 bases in the middle. Germline-derived CDR1 and CDR2 are SGHTA and FQGNSA. This CDR3 region has 14 residues. Written as DNA, the CDR3 is TGTGCCAGCAGCTTTACTCAGGGCCCGCATGGCTACACCTTC. Translated, it gives CASSFTQGPHGYTF.

This clone was detected once. The same CDR3 arises from other DNA sequences in this sample as well. The chain links TRBV5-1 to TRBJ2-2; D remains unclear. Germline V lookup: CDR1 SGHRS, CDR2 YFSETQ. Trimming shortened V by 3 bases and J by 1 base, and 7 bases separated the two germline ends. This CDR3 spans 14 amino acids. For the CDR3, the DNA is TGCGCCAGCAGCTCGGACGGGAACACCGGGGAGCTGTTTTTT. This codes for CASSSDGNTGELFF.

This rearrangement joins TRBV5-5 to TRBJ2-3; 12 bases agree with TRBD2. The CDR3 is 16 amino acids. V gave up 1 base and J gave up 5 bases; unmatched junction bases: 5. Looked up from germline, CDR1 is SGHKS and CDR2 is YYEKEE (reference sequence). The CDR3 coding sequence is TGTGCCAGCAGCTTGAGACTAGCGGGGGTTCGAGATACGCAGTATTTT. It specifies CASSLRLAGVRDTQYF. Full variable domain (rest looked up from reference TRBV5-5 and TRBJ2-3): DAGVTQSPTHLIKTRGQQVTLRCSPISGHKSVSWYQQVLGQGPQFIFQYYEKEERGRGNFPDRFSARQFPNYSSELNVNALLLGDSALYLCASSLRLAGVRDTQYFGPGTRLTVL.

The chain has TRBV6-1 and TRBJ2-2; 9 bases match TRBD1. The germline CDR1 and CDR2 sequences are MNHNS and SASEGT. This CDR3 is 13 amino acids long. The V segment lost 8 bases and the J segment 3 bases; nucleotides outside the gene matches: 1. DNA of the CDR3: TGTGCCAGCGGGACAGGGTACACCGGGGAGCTGTTTTTT. Its protein product is CASGTGYTGELFF.